This TCR beta chain was found in a study of beta chain features in type 1 diabetes. Study in general: Age, gender, cell numbers and subset yield matched between patients and controls. Findings of the study overall: A moderate, significant TCRB CDR3 shortening appeared in type 1 diabetes across four CD4+ subsets. More deletions and fewer insertions at VDJ junctions were seen in type 1 diabetes patients. The naive, central memory and Treg TCRB repertoires looked more alike in patients than they did in healthy donors.

This clone was detected only a few times. What it binds is not known. At one end the junction does not follow the germline gene, possibly because of a read error. Every isolated RNA sample was fully reverse transcribed, so sequencing captured expressed TCRB transcripts. Some clones are missing from TCRdb's copy, which holds only in-frame ones; the method was immunoSEQ multiplex PCR. The table includes approximately 360,000 clones, 10% to 15% detected once. Staining for CD45RO/CCR7/CD25/CD127/CD95/CD27 allowed sorting of CD4+ naive, central memory, regulatory and stem cell-like memory cells. CDR3 length: 15 residues. The germline CDR1 and CDR2 sequences are SEHNR and FQNEAQ (reference sequence).

This receptor was obtained from a woman under 30 with type 1 diabetes. The chain uses TRBV7-9 and TRBJ1-2; D remains ambiguous. The material sequenced was naive CD4+ T cells from blood. The CDR3 here is CASTLGRRVRYGYTF. CDR3 nucleotide sequence: TGTGCCAGCACCTTAGGAAGGAGGGTTCGATATGGCTACACCTTC.